This paragraph covers one T cell receptor (beta chain) sequence. Its antigen remains unidentified. The repertoire was sequenced with immunoSEQ multiplex PCR; TCRdb's copy has only in-frame clones and lacks some. Altogether over 110,000 clones are present, 93% being singletons, with the ten largest covering 5.1%. The data stem from a study of T cell responses to AZD1222 COVID-19 vaccine. Overall study findings and caveats: Just a handful of people given AZD1222 tested seropositive at baseline. Epitopes outside B.1.351 and B.1.1.7 mutated regions reportedly drew nearly half of spike TCRs. A mostly white British donor set with more females was recruited, and clonal diversity was possibly underestimated. Repertoires were collected only later (after the peak T cell response had occurred).

CDR1 is SGDLS and CDR2 is YYNGEE in the germline V gene. V trimming: 1 base; J trimming: 0 bases; junction bases outside the gene matches: 8. The CDR3 has 17 residues. The origin of this receptor is an adult in good health. Sequencing used peripheral blood, obtained on day 0 of AZD1222 vaccination. This sequence joins TRBV9 and TRBJ2-5, with TRBD2 identical over 8 bases. Here the CDR3 DNA reads TGTGCCAGCAGCGTATCCAGCGGGGGTGCATACCAAGAGACCCAGTACTTC. Its protein product is CASSVSSGGAYQETQYF.